The rows below give T cell receptor beta chains drawn from one sample of a study of blood T cell repertoires in COVID-19. TCRdb's table, derived via immunoSEQ multiplex PCR, lists solely in-frame clones and lacks some. The sample has 200,000 or so clones; 70% to 85% are singletons. Sequenced: PBMCs or T cells enriched from blood (not recorded which). The receptors shown here come from a woman aged 40 to 50 with acute COVID-19. The CDR3 runs from the conserved cysteine through the conserved F or W. A D gene is named only where the DNA matches it firmly. Size is omitted from some rows. Given values are once, few, many or a class for expanded clones.

CASSLVSGGEGGYTF | TGTGCCAGCAGCTTAGTATCAGGGGGCGAGGGCGGCTACACCTTC | TRBD1 | - | TRBJ1-2 | TRBV13
CASSVASSGNTGELFF | TGTGCCAGCAGCGTAGCTTCTAGCGGCAACACCGGGGAGCTGTTTTTT | TRBD2 | - | TRBJ2-2 | TRBV9
CASSGGGRNEQFF | TGTGCCAGCTCCGGCGGGGGTCGGAATGAGCAGTTCTTC | TRBD2 | - | TRBJ2-1 | TRBV5-4
CASSLIAQETQYF | TGTGCCAGCAGCCTAATAGCCCAAGAGACCCAGTACTTC | - | - | TRBJ2-5 | TRBV5-6
CASSTRQVMNTEAFF | TGTGCCAGTAGTACTAGACAGGTAATGAACACTGAAGCTTTCTTT | - | - | TRBJ1-1 | TRBV19
CASGLSGVDIQYF | TGTGCTAGTGGTTTGTCGGGTGTGGACATTCAGTACTTC | - | - | TRBJ2-4 | TRBV12-5
CASSRGRRPSTGELFF | TGTGCCAGTAGTAGGGGGCGTAGACCCTCTACCGGGGAGCTGTTTTTT | - | - | TRBJ2-2 | TRBV19
CASSLGLAEITDTQYF | TGTGCCAGCAGCTTGGGACTAGCGGAGATCACAGATACGCAGTATTTT | TRBD2 | - | TRBJ2-3 | TRBV11-3
CASSWGGADEKLFF | TGTGCCAGTAGCTGGGGGGGCGCTGATGAAAAACTGTTTTTT | - | once | TRBJ1-4 | TRBV19
CASSPPDTLYNEQFF | TGTGCCAGCTCACCACCGGACACGCTTTACAATGAGCAGTTCTTC | - | - | TRBJ2-1 | TRBV18
CAWSLMGLAGVSGTQYF | TGTGCCTGGAGTCTAATGGGGCTAGCGGGAGTGTCGGGGACCCAGTACTTC | TRBD2 | - | TRBJ2-5 | TRBV30
CASSQPGSSGNTIYF | TGTGCCAGCAGCCAACCCGGGAGCTCTGGAAACACCATATATTTT | - | once | TRBJ1-3 | TRBV3-1/TRBV3-2
CAWTRGINEQYF | TGTGCCTGGACTAGGGGGATCAACGAGCAGTACTTC | - | - | TRBJ2-7 | TRBV30
CATGNGLAGTNEQFF | TGTGCCACCGGCAACGGGCTAGCGGGTACCAATGAGCAGTTCTTC | TRBD2 | - | TRBJ2-1 | TRBV24-1
CASSEVGGNQPQHF | TGTGCCAGCAGTGAAGTGGGGGGTAATCAGCCCCAGCATTTT | - | - | TRBJ1-5 | TRBV6-1
CASSVYGADRGYTF | TGTGCCAGCAGCGTGTATGGGGCCGATAGGGGCTACACCTTC | - | - | TRBJ1-2 | TRBV9
CASSPNPGQYEQYF | TGTGCCAGCTCACCTAACCCGGGTCAATACGAGCAGTACTTC | - | - | TRBJ2-7 | TRBV18
CASSFPRGEQFF | TGTGCCAGCAGTTTTCCTCGGGGGGAGCAGTTCTTC | - | - | TRBJ2-1 | TRBV12-3/TRBV12-4
CASRGSGGNEQFF | TGTGCCAGCAGGGGTAGCGGGGGTAATGAGCAGTTCTTC | TRBD2 | - | TRBJ2-1 | TRBV27
CAWDRLNTEAFF | TGTGCCTGGGACAGGCTGAACACTGAAGCTTTCTTT | - | - | TRBJ1-1 | TRBV30
CASSTAGAGNYGYTF | TGTGCCAGCTCTACAGCGGGGGCGGGTAACTATGGCTACACCTTC | - | - | TRBJ1-2 | TRBV28
CASSLDRWKQGYYTF | TGTGCCAGCAGCTTAGACCGGTGGAAACAGGGATACTACACCTTC | - | - | TRBJ1-2 | TRBV7-2
CARKTDGGNAEAFF | TGTGCCAGGAAGACGGACGGGGGGAACGCTGAAGCTTTCTTT | - | - | TRBJ1-1 | TRBV27
CASSRSGGALSGANVLTF | TGTGCCAGCAGCCGGAGCGGGGGGGCGCTCTCTGGGGCCAACGTCCTGACTTTC | - | once | TRBJ2-6 | TRBV21-1
CASSQEGAATSKGTQYF | TGCGCCAGCAGCCAAGAAGGGGCAGCGACGTCGAAAGGGACCCAGTACTTC | - | - | TRBJ2-5 | TRBV4-1
CASSARTSGRSYEQYF | TGTGCCAGCAGCGCCCGGACTAGCGGGAGGTCCTACGAGCAGTACTTC | TRBD2 | - | TRBJ2-7 | TRBV7-9
CASSMARHSYEQYF | TGTGCCAGTAGTATGGCGCGGCACTCCTACGAGCAGTACTTC | - | few | TRBJ2-7 | TRBV19
CASSSSGGSRAEAFF | TGTGCCAGCAGCTCTTCAGGGGGTAGTCGCGCTGAAGCTTTCTTT | TRBD1 | - | TRBJ1-1 | TRBV7-9
CASSLAGVANTGELFF | TGTGCCAGCAGTCTAGCAGGGGTCGCGAACACCGGGGAGCTGTTTTTT | - | once | TRBJ2-2 | TRBV7-9
CASSVEGGAGYGYTF | TGTGCCAGCAGCGTAGAAGGAGGGGCCGGCTATGGCTACACCTTC | - | - | TRBJ1-2 | TRBV9
CASGPGLGANVLTF | TGTGCCAGCGGTCCAGGGCTTGGGGCCAACGTCCTGACTTTC | - | - | TRBJ2-6 | TRBV14
CASLWRADGELFF | TGTGCCAGCCTTTGGAGGGCCGACGGGGAGCTGTTTTTT | - | - | TRBJ2-2 | TRBV6-5
CASSQERRSGGPYDTQYF | TGCGCCAGCAGCCAAGAGAGGAGGAGCGGGGGGCCGTACGATACGCAGTATTTT | TRBD2 | - | TRBJ2-3 | TRBV4-3
CASFSGQETQYF | TGTGCCAGCTTTTCGGGCCAAGAGACCCAGTACTTC | - | - | TRBJ2-5 | TRBV7-2
CASTSTSGANVLTF | TGCGCCAGCACCTCGACATCTGGGGCCAACGTCCTGACTTTC | - | - | TRBJ2-6 | TRBV5-1
CASRVAGFNFNEQFF | TGTGCCAGCAGGGTAGCGGGATTTAACTTCAATGAGCAGTTCTTC | TRBD2 | once | TRBJ2-1 | TRBV6-5
CASRDGTFEKLFF | TGTGCCAGCAGAGACGGGACATTCGAAAAACTGTTTTTT | - | - | TRBJ1-4 | TRBV7-8
CASSLLTAAETLTSQETQYF | TGTGCCAGCAGCTTGTTGACTGCTGCAGAGACTTTAACCTCCCAAGAGACCCAGTACTTC | - | - | TRBJ2-5 | TRBV7-8
CASSTELNTEAFF | TGTGCCAGCAGCACGGAGCTAAACACTGAAGCTTTCTTT | - | - | TRBJ1-1 | TRBV7-9
CASSRYRDRANTEAFF | TGTGCCAGCAGTCGATATAGGGACAGGGCGAACACTGAAGCTTTCTTT | TRBD1 | - | TRBJ1-1 | TRBV7-9
CASSLTGSSYNEQFF | TGCGCCAGCAGCTTAACCGGTAGCTCCTACAATGAGCAGTTCTTC | - | - | TRBJ2-1 | TRBV5-1
CASSNRDNQPQHF | TGTGCCAGCAGTAACAGGGATAATCAGCCCCAGCATTTT | - | - | TRBJ1-5 | TRBV6-2/TRBV6-3
CASSLPQGSTEAFF | TGTGCCAGCAGTTTACCCCAGGGGAGCACTGAAGCTTTCTTT | - | - | TRBJ1-1 | TRBV28
CASSEFSYEQYF | TGTGCCAGCAGTGAATTCAGCTACGAGCAGTACTTC | - | once | TRBJ2-7 | TRBV6-1